These T cell receptor beta chains were read from a single sample in a study of blood T cell repertoires in COVID-19. Sequencing was performed with immunoSEQ multiplex PCR; in TCRdb, only in-frame clones are kept and a portion is missing. The sample records 110,000 or so clones, 60% to 85% being singletons. Sequencing was carried out using peripheral blood. These receptors originate from a man between 65 and 80 years old with acute or convalescent COVID-19. CDR3s include the opening cysteine and the closing phenylalanine or tryptophan. D genes are given only for firm matches. Clone size appears in some rows only: once, few, many, or a class for an expanded clone.

J gene: TRBJ1-1; V gene: TRBV9; D gene: TRBD1; clone size: -; CDR3 DNA: TGTGCCAGCAGCGTGGGACAGGGGCCTAATCTGGACACTGAAGCTTTCTTT; CDR3 protein: CASSVGQGPNLDTEAFF
J gene: TRBJ1-1; V gene: TRBV4-3; D gene: TRBD1; clone size: -; CDR3 DNA: TGCGCCAGCAGCCTAGCATGGGGACAGGGGGACGAAGCTTTCTTT; CDR3 protein: CASSLAWGQGDEAFF
J gene: TRBJ1-6; V gene: TRBV6-6; D gene: -; clone size: -; CDR3 DNA: TGTGCCAGCAGTTACTCTCCCGACGGGTCCCTCCACTTT; CDR3 protein: CASSYSPDGSLHF
J gene: TRBJ1-2; V gene: TRBV30; D gene: TRBD1; clone size: -; CDR3 DNA: TGTGCCTGGAGTGACGGGAACGACAGGGACGGCTACACCTTC; CDR3 protein: CAWSDGNDRDGYTF
J gene: TRBJ2-1; V gene: TRBV28; D gene: -; clone size: -; CDR3 DNA: TGTGCCAGCAGTCCCCACGGTCTCGCGGCCAATGAGCAGTTCTTC; CDR3 protein: CASSPHGLAANEQFF
J gene: TRBJ2-1; V gene: TRBV11-2; D gene: TRBD2; clone size: -; CDR3 DNA: TGTGCCAGCAGCTTAGATCTTAGCGGGGTCTACAATGAGCAGTTCTTC; CDR3 protein: CASSLDLSGVYNEQFF
J gene: TRBJ2-3; V gene: TRBV5-1; D gene: TRBD1; clone size: -; CDR3 DNA: TGCGCCAGCAGCCAATCACAGGGGTCAGATACGCAGTATTTT; CDR3 protein: CASSQSQGSDTQYF
J gene: TRBJ1-6; V gene: TRBV28; D gene: -; clone size: once; CDR3 DNA: TGTGCCAGCAGTTTGGGAGGGTATAATTCACCCCTCCACTTT; CDR3 protein: CASSLGGYNSPLHF
J gene: TRBJ2-7; V gene: TRBV7-2; D gene: -; clone size: few; CDR3 DNA: TGTGCCAGCAGCTACACAGGGCCCTACGAGCAGTACTTC; CDR3 protein: CASSYTGPYEQYF
J gene: TRBJ2-7; V gene: TRBV29-1; D gene: TRBD1; clone size: -; CDR3 DNA: TGCAGCGTTGCGACAGGGGGGAAGCAGTACTTC; CDR3 protein: CSVATGGKQYF
J gene: TRBJ2-1; V gene: TRBV27; D gene: TRBD1; clone size: once; CDR3 DNA: TGTGCCAGCAGTTTATTTGGGACAGGGAGGGGTAATGAGCAGTTCTTC; CDR3 protein: CASSLFGTGRGNEQFF
J gene: TRBJ2-5; V gene: TRBV27; D gene: -; clone size: -; CDR3 DNA: TGTGCCAGCAGAACACAGGGACGAGAGACCCAGTACTTC; CDR3 protein: CASRTQGRETQYF
J gene: TRBJ1-1; V gene: TRBV5-4; D gene: TRBD1; clone size: -; CDR3 DNA: TGTGCCAGCAGCCCGGGGACAGACAACACTGAAGCTTTCTTT; CDR3 protein: CASSPGTDNTEAFF
J gene: TRBJ2-1; V gene: TRBV11-2; D gene: TRBD2; clone size: few; CDR3 DNA: TGTGCCAGCACCCGTTTTGGACTAGCGGGGGGGCAATTCGATGAGCAGTTCTTC; CDR3 protein: CASTRFGLAGGQFDEQFF
J gene: TRBJ1-3; V gene: TRBV6-5; D gene: TRBD1; clone size: -; CDR3 DNA: TGTGCCAGCAGTCGGATAACAGGGGCGGACACCATATATTTT; CDR3 protein: CASSRITGADTIYF
J gene: TRBJ1-2; V gene: TRBV28; D gene: -; clone size: -; CDR3 DNA: TGTGCCAGCTCCGGGGGTCAGAACTATGGCTACACCTTC; CDR3 protein: CASSGGQNYGYTF
J gene: TRBJ2-2; V gene: TRBV19; D gene: -; clone size: -; CDR3 DNA: TGTGCCAGTAGTACGCAAGCGGCGGGCACCGGGGAGCTGTTTTTT; CDR3 protein: CASSTQAAGTGELFF
J gene: TRBJ2-3; V gene: TRBV6-5; D gene: -; clone size: -; CDR3 DNA: TGTGCCAGCAGTTATCAGGGCCCTACACGAGATACGCAGTATTTT; CDR3 protein: CASSYQGPTRDTQYF
J gene: TRBJ1-3; V gene: TRBV7-9; D gene: -; clone size: -; CDR3 DNA: TGTGCCAGCCACCGGACAGCTGGAAACACCATATATTTT; CDR3 protein: CASHRTAGNTIYF
J gene: TRBJ2-1; V gene: TRBV29-1; D gene: -; clone size: few; CDR3 DNA: TGCAGCGTTTTCGGGGGGCGGAATGAGCAGTTCTTC; CDR3 protein: CSVFGGRNEQFF
J gene: TRBJ1-4; V gene: TRBV7-9; D gene: -; clone size: -; CDR3 DNA: TGTGCCAGCAGCAGAGACAGAAATGAAAAACTGTTTTTT; CDR3 protein: CASSRDRNEKLFF
J gene: TRBJ2-7; V gene: TRBV27; D gene: -; clone size: -; CDR3 DNA: TGTGCCAGCAGTAAGCCCCCTTCGGGGGTGGGCTCCTACGAGCAGTACTTC; CDR3 protein: CASSKPPSGVGSYEQYF
J gene: TRBJ2-7; V gene: TRBV3-1/TRBV3-2; D gene: -; clone size: few; CDR3 DNA: TGTGCCAGCAGCCAAGACCGGGAGCAGTACTTC; CDR3 protein: CASSQDREQYF
J gene: TRBJ1-6; V gene: TRBV30; D gene: -; clone size: few; CDR3 DNA: TGTGCCTGGAGGGCCAGCTCCTATAATTCACCCCTCCACTTT; CDR3 protein: CAWRASSYNSPLHF
J gene: TRBJ2-1; V gene: TRBV5-6; D gene: TRBD1; clone size: -; CDR3 DNA: TGTGCCAGCAGCCCGGGCGACAGGGACCATGAGCAGTTCTTC; CDR3 protein: CASSPGDRDHEQFF
J gene: TRBJ1-3; V gene: TRBV4-2; D gene: -; clone size: -; CDR3 DNA: TGTGCCAGCAGCCAAGAGGAAGGGGGATCTGGAAACACCATATATTTT; CDR3 protein: CASSQEEGGSGNTIYF